Below are 23 T cell receptor beta chains sequenced from a single sample in a study of response to subunit inactivated influenza vaccine. MiXCR, applied by TCRdb to the RT-PCR reads, yields one record per CDR3 protein. The sample includes around 530,000 distinct CDR3 sequences, about 15% seen only once; the top ten take roughly 3.1%. The starting material was CD4+ T cells sorted from PBMCs, obtained 23 months after vaccination. The receptor set was obtained from a man aged 45 to 75 who received an inactivated influenza vaccine.

This clonotype was recorded only once. This sequence joins TRBV12-3 or TRBV12-4 and TRBJ1-1; D possibly corresponds to TRBD1 (6 bases). The ends were cut back, 6 bases at V and 6 bases at J, with 26 bases in the middle. This CDR3 contains 17 residues. The CDR3 region is CASRTGQFATFHAEAFF. DNA of the CDR3: TGTGCCAGCAGAACCGGACAGTTCGCCACCTTTCACGCTGAAGCTTTCTTT.

The chain employs TRBV20-1 and TRBJ2-2; 10 positions agree with TRBD2. Losses at the gene ends were 4 bases for V and 1 base for J; bases not matched to a gene: 6. This CDR3 region has 16 residues. Germline CDR1 and CDR2: DFQATT and SNEGSKA (reference sequence). The DNA of the CDR3 is TGCAGTGCTAACATCGCTAGCGGGGGGAACACCGGGGAGCTGTTTTTT. The encoded protein is CSANIASGGNTGELFF.

This clonotype has a handful of counts. J is TRBJ2-1 and V is TRBV20-1; D is ambiguous. V was cut by 0 bases and J by 2 bases, with 11 bases left in between. This CDR3 spans 15 amino acids. CDR1 is DFQATT, CDR2 SNEGSKA, per germline (reference sequence). The chain's CDR3 is CSARDPGVAYNEQFF. CDR3 in DNA: TGCAGTGCTAGAGATCCTGGGGTCGCCTACAATGAGCAGTTCTTC.

The chain joins TRBV28 to TRBJ2-7, with 12 bases matching TRBD1. The germline CDR1 and CDR2 sequences are MDHEN and SYDVKM. This CDR3 is built from 15 residues. Losses at the gene ends were 4 bases for V and 6 bases for J; bases not matched to a gene: 7. CDR3: CASSSTRDRGREQYF. Here the CDR3 DNA reads TGTGCCAGCAGTTCCACCCGGGACAGGGGGCGCGAGCAGTACTTC.

The V and J genes are TRBV11-2 and TRBJ2-1, with TRBD2 matching over 9 bases. The CDR3 has 14 residues. J gave up 8 bases and V 1 base, and 3 bases lay outside the gene matches. Germline values: CDR1 SGHAT, CDR2 FQNNGV. CDR3 residues: CASSLGLAADEQFF. In DNA, the CDR3 is TGTGCCAGCAGCTTAGGACTAGCGGCGGATGAGCAGTTCTTC.

The chain joins TRBV3-1 to TRBJ2-7, with 9 bases aligning to TRBD2. Germline CDR1 is LGHDT and CDR2 is YNNKEL (reference sequence). The CDR3 runs 15 residues. V was pared by 3 bases and J by 5 bases, with 8 bases of the junction left unmatched. DNA of the CDR3: TGTGCCAGCAGCCACCGCGGGAGGGCCGGGAACGAGCAGTACTTC. Translating gives CASSHRGRAGNEQYF.

This clonotype occurred a few times. This rearrangement joins TRBV10-3 to TRBJ2-1; D remains ambiguous. From germline, CDR1 is ENHRY and CDR2 SYGVKD. V was clipped by 6 bases and J by 6 bases, with 18 bases between them. This CDR3 comprises 15 residues. The CDR3 spells CAIRPTSPATNEQFF. DNA of the CDR3: TGTGCCATCAGACCGACTTCCCCGGCGACCAATGAGCAGTTCTTC.

This chain joins TRBV2 and TRBJ2-6; D is possibly TRBD1 or TRBD2 (7 bases each). The CDR3 contains 21 residues. Germline V gives CDR1 SNHLY, CDR2 FYNNEI. Trimming left V 5 bases short and J 2 bases short, with 28 bases between. For the CDR3, the DNA is TGTGCCAGCAGTTACCGCCCGATAGGGGGCCGGACTAGTACTGGGGCCAACGTCCTGACTTTC. Amino acid sequence: CASSYRPIGGRTSTGANVLTF.

Many counts were recorded for this clonotype. The chain carries TRBV7-2 and TRBJ2-4; D is perhaps TRBD1 (5 bases). The CDR3 has 15 residues. Germline lookup yields CDR1 SGHTA and CDR2 FQGNSA. The germline V and J ends were trimmed by 1 base and 0 bases, with 7 bases remaining between them. CDR3 DNA sequence: TGTGCCAGCAGCTTAGACAGGCTAGCCAAAAACATTCAGTACTTC. Translation gives CASSLDRLAKNIQYF.

This clonotype has a handful of counts. The CDR3 loop is CASRSTGEDTQYF. Written as DNA, the CDR3 is TGCGCCAGCAGGTCGACCGGGGAAGATACGCAGTATTTT. This chain uses TRBV5-1 with TRBJ2-3; possibly TRBD2 for D (5 bases). Trimming left V 5 bases short and J 5 bases short, with 12 bases between. This CDR3 contains 13 residues. The germline CDR1 and CDR2 sequences are SGHRS and YFSETQ.

The rearrangement uses TRBV4-3 and TRBJ1-2, with a weak D call TRBD1 (5 bases). The CDR3 consists of 15 residues. V was cut by 0 bases and J by 8 bases, with 16 bases left in between. CDR1 and CDR2 (germline): LGHNA, YSLEER. The CDR3 sequence is CASSQELARERGYTF. In DNA, the CDR3 is TGCGCCAGCAGCCAAGAACTCGCCAGGGAGAGAGGCTACACCTTC.

The rearrangement joins TRBV20-1 to TRBJ2-1; TRBD2 might be the D (6 bases). CDR3 length: 16 amino acids. The germline CDR1 and CDR2 sequences are DFQATT and SNEGSKA (reference sequence). The germline V and J ends were trimmed by 3 bases and 0 bases, with 15 bases remaining between them. Here the CDR3 DNA reads TGCAGTGCTAGTACGGCTAGCGCCGGCTCCTACAATGAGCAGTTCTTC. This codes for CSASTASAGSYNEQFF.

This clonotype was observed a few times. The V gene is TRBV20-1, the J gene TRBJ2-5; 10 positions agree with TRBD1. The V segment lost 0 bases and the J segment 4 bases; nucleotides outside the gene matches: 8. This CDR3 spans 16 amino acids. Germline loops: CDR1 DFQATT, CDR2 SNEGSKA (reference sequence). CDR3 nucleotide sequence: TGCAGTGCTAGAGATGTGAGACAGGGGGCCCTAGAGACCCAGTACTTC. Amino acids: CSARDVRQGALETQYF.

This clonotype was seen a few times. The rearrangement uses TRBV11-1 and TRBJ2-2; D is ambiguous. Between the trimmed V and J ends, which lost 4 bases and 2 bases, there was a span of 11 bases. The CDR3 is made up of 15 amino acids. Germline CDR1 SGHAT, CDR2 FQDESV (reference sequence). The CDR3: CASSYRRINTGELFF. CDR3 in DNA: TGTGCCAGCAGCTACCGGCGCATAAACACCGGGGAGCTGTTTTTT.

V gene TRBV2 combines with J gene TRBJ2-3, with a tentative D call TRBD1 (5 bases). Germline assignment: CDR1 SNHLY and CDR2 FYNNEI. V was shortened by 3 bases and J by 2 bases, with 21 bases between the two germline ends. CDR3 size: 18 residues. The CDR3 is CASSDVLPTVAFTDTQYF. CDR3 nucleotides: TGTGCCAGCAGTGATGTATTACCGACAGTCGCCTTCACAGATACGCAGTATTTT.

This chain links TRBV11-1 with TRBJ2-7; tentative D call: TRBD1 (6 bases). V gave up 4 bases and J gave up 0 bases, with 13 bases separating them. The CDR3 has 15 residues. CDR1 SGHAT and CDR2 FQDESV come from the germline V gene (reference sequence). CDR3 loop: CASSSTRGGSYEQYF. The CDR3 nucleotides are TGTGCCAGCAGCTCTACCCGAGGGGGCTCCTACGAGCAGTACTTC. The variable domain in full, with the rest retrieved from reference TRBV11-1 and TRBJ2-7, is EAEVAQSPRYKITEKSQAVAFWCDPISGHATLYWYRQILGQGPELLVQFQDESVVDDSQLPKDRFSAERLKGVDSTLKIQPAELGDSAMYLCASSSTRGGSYEQYFGPGTRLTVT.

V gene TRBV6-1 combines with J gene TRBJ1-5, with 8 bases aligning to TRBD1. The germline V gene encodes CDR1 MNHNS and CDR2 SASEGT. The ends lost 6 bases at V and 9 bases at J; junction bases unmatched: 16. The CDR3 has 16 residues. The CDR3 protein is CASRPGGTGLRAPQHF. CDR3 bases: TGTGCCAGCAGACCTGGAGGGACAGGCCTTCGGGCGCCCCAGCATTTT.

This clonotype was recorded a few times. The rearrangement uses TRBV4-3 and TRBJ1-6, with TRBD1 identical over 7 bases. The germline gives CDR1 LGHNA, CDR2 YSLEER. Losses at the gene ends were 0 bases for V and 10 bases for J; bases not matched to a gene: 9. CDR3 length: 16 amino acids. The CDR3 sequence is CASSQDPSRGYSPLHF. Written as DNA, the CDR3 is TGCGCCAGCAGCCAAGATCCCAGCAGGGGGTACTCACCCCTCCACTTT.

This clonotype showed up just a few times. The rearrangement links TRBV6-5 to TRBJ2-5; TRBD2 agrees at 8 bases. J was trimmed by 1 base and V by 4 bases; bases with no gene match: 5. This CDR3 has 15 residues. In germline, CDR1 is MNHEY, CDR2 SVGAGI. CDR3 amino acids: CASSSLAGLQETQYF. The DNA of the CDR3 is TGTGCCAGCAGTTCCTTAGCGGGACTCCAAGAGACCCAGTACTTC.

At least ten counts were recorded for this clonotype. The chain employs TRBV5-1 and TRBJ1-1; D not resolved. The CDR3 runs to 12 residues. The V gene lost 3 bases and the J gene lost 6 bases, with 9 bases spanning the gap. CDR1 and CDR2 from the germline V gene are SGHRS and YFSETQ. CDR3 in amino acids: CASSSNGAEAFF. The CDR3 region has the DNA TGCGCCAGCAGCTCTAATGGCGCTGAAGCTTTCTTT.

In its sample, this clonotype was seen many times. V usage is TRBV4-2 and J usage is TRBJ2-3; D gene ambiguous. The germline V and J ends were trimmed by 0 bases and 4 bases, with 8 bases remaining between them. Germline assignment: CDR1 LGHNA and CDR2 YNFKEQ. The CDR3 has 14 residues. CDR3 region: CASSQDDRADTQYF. The DNA of the CDR3 is TGTGCCAGCAGCCAAGATGATCGGGCAGATACGCAGTATTTT.

This clonotype was observed a few times. This rearrangement joins TRBV7-2 to TRBJ2-2, with 9 bases identical to TRBD2. This CDR3 has 16 residues. V was pared by 5 bases and J by 4 bases, with 8 bases of the junction left unmatched. The germline gives CDR1 SGHTA, CDR2 FQGNSA. CDR3 coding DNA: TGTGCCAGCAGCGGGGTAGCGGGAGTCGGCACCGGGGAGCTGTTTTTT. This codes for CASSGVAGVGTGELFF.

This clonotype was counted at least ten times. J is TRBJ2-1 and V is TRBV29-1; 10 bases line up with TRBD1. Losses at the gene ends were 4 bases for V and 5 bases for J; bases not matched to a gene: 11. Per germline, CDR1 SQVTM and CDR2 ANQGSEA. The CDR3 is 16 residues long. As DNA, the CDR3 is TGCAGCGTTGCGATCGGAGGACAGGGGGATAACAATGAGCAGTTCTTC. Translated: CSVAIGGQGDNNEQFF.